The T cell receptor (beta chain) under discussion was sequenced for a study of T cell clones after liver transplantation. This table comes from immunoSEQ multiplex PCR, and its TCRdb copy is limited to in-frame clones, with some not included. Seen here are 45,000 to 60,000 clones, 60% to 75% observed once, and the top ten hold nearly 10%. The germline V gene has CDR1 MNHEY and CDR2 SVGAGI. This CDR3 has 15 residues. V gave up 7 bases and J gave up 4 bases; unmatched junction bases: 12. Thawed unstimulated PBMCs were FACS-sorted by CD3, CD4 and CD8 into two populations. The chain links TRBV6-5 to TRBJ1-2; 7 bases are a match to TRBD1. Sample: CD4+ T cells from blood, taken at the 22-month timepoint. The source of this sequence is a human patient who received a liver transplant. Some T cells may be transferred from the graft donor. Here the CDR3 reads CASKPTGVATYGYTF. The CDR3 DNA is TGTGCCAGCAAGCCTACAGGGGTGGCTACCTATGGCTACACCTTC.